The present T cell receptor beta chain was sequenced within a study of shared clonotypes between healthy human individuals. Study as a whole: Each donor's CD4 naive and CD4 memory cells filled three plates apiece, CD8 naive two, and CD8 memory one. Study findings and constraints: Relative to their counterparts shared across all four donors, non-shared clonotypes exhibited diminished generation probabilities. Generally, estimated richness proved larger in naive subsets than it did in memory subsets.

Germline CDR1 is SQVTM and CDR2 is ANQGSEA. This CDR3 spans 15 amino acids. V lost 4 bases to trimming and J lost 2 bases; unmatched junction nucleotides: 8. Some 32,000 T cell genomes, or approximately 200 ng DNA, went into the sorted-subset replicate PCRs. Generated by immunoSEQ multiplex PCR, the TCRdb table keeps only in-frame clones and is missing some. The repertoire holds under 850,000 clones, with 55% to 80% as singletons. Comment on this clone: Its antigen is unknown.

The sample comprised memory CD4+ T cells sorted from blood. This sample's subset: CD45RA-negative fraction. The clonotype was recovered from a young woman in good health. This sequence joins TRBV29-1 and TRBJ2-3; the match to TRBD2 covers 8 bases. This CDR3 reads CSVVGGRPLTDTQYF. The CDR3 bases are TGCAGCGTTGTAGGCGGGAGGCCACTCACAGATACGCAGTATTTT.